This T cell receptor beta chain is from a study of CD8 T cells in Susac syndrome. In this sample, this clonotype turned up once. Sequencing of TCR beta covered CD8+ and CD4+ T cells obtained from blood. RNA totalling about 0.45 to 1 ug underwent reverse transcription with random hexamers. One entry per CDR3 protein results from TCRdb running MiXCR on the immunoSEQ multiplex PCR reads. The sample lists under 200,000 distinct CDR3 sequences; 95% were seen once. The clonotype was recovered from a human donor in good health. The specimen sequenced was CD4+ T cells from PBMCs.

CDR3 nucleotides: TGTGCCAGCGGGCTAGCGGGAGGGCCATTGGAGCAGTACGTC. As protein: CASGLAGGPLEQYV. V and J are TRBV12-3 or TRBV12-4 and TRBJ2-7, with 12 bases lining up with TRBD2. V shed 8 bases and J 7 bases; nucleotides not matched to a gene: 9. The CDR3 totals 14 residues.